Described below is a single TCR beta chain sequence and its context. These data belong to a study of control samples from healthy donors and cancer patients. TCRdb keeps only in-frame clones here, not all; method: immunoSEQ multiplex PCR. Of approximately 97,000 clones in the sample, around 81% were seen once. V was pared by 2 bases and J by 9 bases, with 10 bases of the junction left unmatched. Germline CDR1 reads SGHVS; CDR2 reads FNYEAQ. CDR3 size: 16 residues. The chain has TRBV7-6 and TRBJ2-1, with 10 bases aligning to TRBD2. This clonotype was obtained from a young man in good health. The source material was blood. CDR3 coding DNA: TGTGCCAGCAGCTTATGGATAACTAGCGGGAAGGCTGAGCAGTTCTTC. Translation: CASSLWITSGKAEQFF.